The 28 T cell receptor beta chains given below trace back to one sample, sequenced in a study of T cell repertoires in cytomegalovirus infection. TCRdb itself ran the reads through MiXCR, one entry per CDR3 protein. The sample has about 250,000 distinct CDR3 sequences, 12% seen once. Sequencing input: PBMCs. Receptors originate from a human donor in good health (CMV status not recorded). Some clones in this sample may be carry-over from other donors' samples.

CDR3 protein: CASSLDTRGDEQYF. Written as DNA, the CDR3 is TGTGCCAGCAGTTTAGACACCCGTGGGGACGAGCAGTACTTC. The chain recombines TRBV12-3 or TRBV12-4 with TRBJ2-7; D gene ambiguous. The CDR3 totals 14 residues. The V and J ends lost 1 base and 5 bases respectively, with 12 bases between them.

The V gene is TRBV12-3 or TRBV12-4, the J gene TRBJ2-7, with TRBD2 matching over 14 bases. The CDR3 sequence is 20 residues long. The ends lost 6 bases at V and 2 bases at J; junction bases unmatched: 18. The CDR3 region is CASSHFKRTSGGLSTYEQYF. Written as DNA, the CDR3 is TGTGCCAGCAGCCACTTCAAGAGGACTAGCGGGGGGCTGTCAACCTACGAGCAGTACTTC.

Many counts were recorded for this clonotype. A much bigger clone sits one base away, suggesting this may be a read error. V is TRBV5-4 and J is TRBJ1-1, with 8 bases that match TRBD1. The CDR3 is 14 residues long. Germline values: CDR1 SGHNT, CDR2 YYREEE (reference sequence). J lost 1 base, V lost 3 bases, and 2 bases had no gene match. CDR3 sequence (DNA): TGTGCCAGCAGCTACGGGACAGGGAACACTGAAGCTTTCTTT. Translation gives CASSYGTGNTEAFF.

This clonotype was detected many times. This chain connects TRBV7-2 to TRBJ2-1; 10 bases align to TRBD2. CDR1 is SGHTA and CDR2 is FQGNSA in the germline V gene. V gave up 6 bases and J gave up 7 bases; unmatched junction bases: 9. The length of the CDR3 is 15 residues. Written as DNA, the CDR3 is TGTGCCAGCAGTCCACCTAGCGGGGGCCGGAATGAGCAGTTCTTC. Residues: CASSPPSGGRNEQFF.

J is TRBJ2-3 and V is TRBV20-1; possible D gene TRBD1, 6 bases. Germline loops: CDR1 DFQATT, CDR2 SNEGSKA (reference sequence). Deletions cut 2 bases from V and 5 bases from J, with 20 bases between. The CDR3 consists of 16 residues. The CDR3 DNA is TGCAGTGCTAGACCCCTCAGCAGGGGCGCGGGAGATACGCAGTATTTT. Translating it yields CSARPLSRGAGDTQYF.

The V and J genes are TRBV29-1 and TRBJ1-5; 7 nucleotides line up with TRBD1. V trimming: 8 bases; J trimming: 4 bases; junction bases outside the gene matches: 14. CDR3 size: 15 residues. The germline gives CDR1 SQVTM, CDR2 ANQGSEA. The DNA of the CDR3 is TGCAGCCTAGGACCGACAGGGTCGGATAATCAGCCCCAGCATTTT. Amino acids: CSLGPTGSDNQPQHF.

This clonotype was seen many times. The V call is TRBV7-2, the J call TRBJ2-7; D might be TRBD1 or TRBD2, each matching 5 bases. The CDR3 runs 15 residues. The germline V gene has CDR1 SGHTA and CDR2 FQGNSA. V dropped 5 bases and J dropped 0 bases, with 14 bases sitting between them. CDR3 in amino acids: CASSPVGTASYEQYF. The CDR3 nucleotides read TGTGCCAGCAGCCCCGTCGGGACGGCCTCCTACGAGCAGTACTTC. Full variable domain (rest looked up from reference TRBV7-2 and TRBJ2-7): GAGVSQSPSNKVTEKGKDVELRCDPISGHTALYWYRQSLGQGLEFLIYFQGNSAPDKSGLPSDRFSAERTGGSVSTLTIQRTQQEDSAVYLCASSPVGTASYEQYFGPGTRLTVT.

This clonotype was seen ten or more times. This rearrangement joins TRBV28 to TRBJ1-2; D is perhaps TRBD1 (6 bases). Looked up from germline, CDR1 is MDHEN and CDR2 is SYDVKM. The CDR3 spans 16 residues. Trimming took 8 bases from V and 4 from J, leaving 23 bases between them. The CDR3 region has the DNA TGTGCCAGCGGGAACGCCGAGGGGGACGGGGGCTATGGCTACACCTTC. It encodes CASGNAEGDGGYGYTF.

This clonotype was recorded many times. V and J are TRBV7-2 and TRBJ1-1; 9 positions agree with TRBD1. With 3 bases clipped from V and 8 bases from J, the junction kept 7 bases outside the gene matches. This CDR3 is 14 amino acids long. Germline values: CDR1 SGHTA, CDR2 FQGNSA. CDR3 sequence (DNA): TGTGCCAGCAGCTTCCGGACAGGGGCTTTAGAAGCTTTCTTT. Protein product: CASSFRTGALEAFF.

There are many counts of this clonotype. The V call is TRBV7-3, the J call TRBJ2-3; possibly TRBD2 for D (5 bases). This CDR3 is 14 amino acids long. V shed 5 bases and J shed 1 base, with 10 bases lying between them. CDR1 is SGHTA and CDR2 is FQGTGA in the germline V gene. CDR3 DNA: TGTGCCAGCAGCCCGGCCGGGGGCACAGATACGCAGTATTTT. Translation: CASSPAGGTDTQYF. Together with reference TRBV7-3 and TRBJ2-3, the CDR3 gives the full variable domain: GAGVSQTPSNKVTEKGKYVELRCDPISGHTALYWYRQSLGQGPEFLIYFQGTGAADDSGLPNDRFFAVRPEGSVSTLKIQRTERGDSAVYLCASSPAGGTDTQYFGPGTRLTVL.

Concerning this clonotype itself: A much bigger clone sits one base away, suggesting this may be a read error. The chain recombines TRBV5-1 with TRBJ1-1; 7 nucleotides align to TRBD1. This CDR3 spans 15 amino acids. V lost 5 bases and J lost 2; bases outside the gene matches: 9. The V gene's germline CDR1 is SGHRS and CDR2 YFSETQ. The CDR3 is CASRPSGTANTEAFF. The DNA of the CDR3 is TGCGCCAGCAGGCCCTCCGGGACAGCCAACACTGAAGCTTTCTTT.

On this clonotype: At one of its ends the junction is not consistent with the germline gene, which may arise from a read error. The chain joins TRBV11-1 to TRBJ1-1, with D possibly matching TRBD1 (6 bases). Germline V gene sequence: CDR1 SGHAT, CDR2 FQDESV (reference sequence). CDR3 length equals 16 residues. CDR3 nucleotide sequence: TGTGCCAGCAGCCTCGGCCAGGGGTCGTGGAGCACTGAAGCTGTCTTT. Translation: CASSLGQGSWSTEAVF.

This clonotype was counted only a few times. The rearrangement uses TRBV29-1 and TRBJ2-3; TRBD2 agrees at 9 bases. Germline CDR1 is SQVTM and CDR2 is ANQGSEA. The CDR3 is made up of 17 amino acids. The junction had 16 bases not matched to a gene; V was cut back by 8 bases and J by 1 base. CDR3 sequence (DNA): TGCAGCATACGACTAGCGGAGAAGAAGAAAGGCACAGATACGCAGTATTTT. This codes for CSIRLAEKKKGTDTQYF.

This clonotype has only one observation. The rearrangement uses TRBV2 and TRBJ2-3, with D uncertain. Trimming pared 4 bases from V and 0 bases from J, leaving 11 bases between. In germline, CDR1 is SNHLY, CDR2 FYNNEI. The CDR3 has 15 residues. The CDR3 nucleotides read TGTGCCAGCAGTGCGACAAAACTTAGCACAGATACGCAGTATTTT. Translated, it gives CASSATKLSTDTQYF.

There are many counts of this clonotype. The rearrangement uses TRBV6-2 or TRBV6-3 and TRBJ2-7, with D possibly being TRBD1 or TRBD2 (5 bases each). The CDR3 extends over 14 amino acids. The germline V gene has CDR1 MNHEY and CDR2 SVGEGT. The V gene lost 6 bases and the J gene lost 6 bases, with 18 bases spanning the gap. CDR3 region: CASRPPGTRVEQYF. The DNA for the CDR3 is TGTGCCAGCAGACCACCGGGAACCAGGGTCGAGCAGTACTTC.

The chain is built from TRBV5-1 and TRBJ2-7; D may be TRBD1 or TRBD2 (6 bases each). The germline CDR1 and CDR2 sequences are SGHRS and YFSETQ. Trimming removed 4 bases at V and 5 bases at J, with 16 bases between. The length of the CDR3 is 14 residues. CDR3 region: CASSPRRGNDEQYF. CDR3 in DNA: TGCGCCAGCAGCCCCCGGAGGGGGAATGACGAGCAGTACTTC.

V gene TRBV28 combines with J gene TRBJ2-1; no definite D call. The germline V gene encodes CDR1 MDHEN and CDR2 SYDVKM. V lost 4 bases, J lost 7 bases, and 17 bases lay in between. The CDR3 is 15 amino acids. The DNA for the CDR3 is TGTGCCAGCAGTTCCAACCTCCTCAGATTGAATGAGCAGTTCTTC. Its translation is CASSSNLLRLNEQFF. Looking up the rest from reference TRBV28 and TRBJ2-1 gives the full variable domain: DVKVTQSSRYLVKRTGEKVFLECVQDMDHENMFWYRQDPGLGLRLIYFSYDVKMKEKGDIPEGYSVSREKKERFSLILESASTNQTSMYLCASSSNLLRLNEQFFGPGTRLTVL.

This clonotype was seen only a few times. This sequence joins TRBV2 and TRBJ1-5; 8 bases are shared with TRBD1. Germline CDR1 SNHLY, CDR2 FYNNEI. The CDR3 is 16 residues long. After removal of 7 bases from V and 2 bases from J, the junction contained 10 bases not matched to a gene. CDR3 residues: CASTARATGGNQPQHF. CDR3 bases: TGTGCCAGCACCGCGAGGGCGACAGGGGGCAATCAGCCCCAGCATTTT.

This clonotype has at least ten counts. V and J are TRBV2 and TRBJ2-1; 9 bases match TRBD1. The CDR3 has 15 residues. The V and J ends lost 6 bases and 6 bases, in that order; junction bases with no gene match: 9. Germline loops: CDR1 SNHLY, CDR2 FYNNEI. In DNA form, the CDR3 reads TGTGCCAGCAGAGCCCAAACGGGACAGGGCAATGAGCAGTTCTTC. Translated, it gives CASRAQTGQGNEQFF.

This clonotype was detected many times. Here the CDR3 DNA reads TGTGCCAGCAGCTTAGCGGGACTAGCGGGGGGGAGAACCGGGGAGCTGTTTTTT. It specifies CASSLAGLAGGRTGELFF. The chain joins TRBV7-2 to TRBJ2-2; TRBD2 agrees at 16 bases. Germline trimming cut 0 bases from V and 5 bases from J; bases unmatched to any gene: 3. Germline loops: CDR1 SGHTA, CDR2 FQGNSA. The CDR3 has 18 residues.

This clonotype was detected a few times. The chain couples TRBV7-2 to TRBJ2-3; 9 bases align to TRBD2. Trimming took 1 base from V and 2 from J; bases not matched to a gene: 4. From germline, CDR1 is SGHTA and CDR2 FQGNSA. The CDR3 is 16 amino acids. The CDR3 DNA sequence: TGTGCCAGCAGCTTAGTACTAGCGGGCCCCACAGATACGCAGTATTTT. The encoded protein is CASSLVLAGPTDTQYF. Full variable domain (remainder filled in from reference TRBV7-2 and TRBJ2-3): GAGVSQSPSNKVTEKGKDVELRCDPISGHTALYWYRQSLGQGLEFLIYFQGNSAPDKSGLPSDRFSAERTGGSVSTLTIQRTQQEDSAVYLCASSLVLAGPTDTQYFGPGTRLTVL.

In this sample, this clonotype turned up a few times. The chain is built from TRBV12-3 or TRBV12-4 and TRBJ1-2; D unclear. Trimming cost V 3 bases and J 5 bases, with 13 bases left between them. The CDR3 is 14 amino acids. CDR3 nucleotide sequence: TGTGCCAGCAGTTTCGGGGTAGTGGGGTATGGCTACACCTTC. Translation: CASSFGVVGYGYTF.

In this sample, this clonotype turned up many times. The V call is TRBV7-8, the J call TRBJ2-2, with D hard to call. The germline gives CDR1 SGHVS, CDR2 FQNEAQ. The CDR3 runs to 16 residues. The V end lost 1 base, the J end lost 3 bases, and 12 bases lay between the germline ends. CDR3 nucleotide sequence: TGTGCCAGCAGCTTAGGCCCCCAGCTCTACACCGGGGAGCTGTTTTTT. This sequence encodes CASSLGPQLYTGELFF.

This clonotype was seen repeatedly, ten times or more. The gene calls are TRBV6-2 or TRBV6-3 and TRBJ2-1; TRBD2 matches 10 bases. Germline loops: CDR1 MNHEY, CDR2 SVGEGT. The V and J ends lost 6 bases and 9 bases, in that order; junction bases with no gene match: 11. This CDR3 has 15 amino acids. The DNA of the CDR3 is TGTGCCAGCAGGATCCCTGAGGGACTAGCGACTGAGCAGTTCTTC. Protein: CASRIPEGLATEQFF.

This clonotype occurred many times. The chain combines TRBV12-3 or TRBV12-4 with TRBJ1-2; 8 nucleotides agree with TRBD1. There are 15 residues in the CDR3. V was pared by 3 bases and J by 8 bases, with 11 bases of the junction left unmatched. The CDR3 nucleotides are TGTGCCAGCAGTTTGGGTAGGCAGGGGGCTCTCGGCTACACCTTC. Residues: CASSLGRQGALGYTF.

The rearrangement links TRBV12-3 or TRBV12-4 to TRBJ1-1; D not certain. Trimming took off 3 bases at V and 0 bases at J, with 11 bases between the two ends. The CDR3 is made up of 15 amino acids. CDR3 sequence: CASSFSGAVNTEAFF. DNA for the CDR3: TGTGCCAGCAGTTTCAGTGGCGCCGTGAACACTGAAGCTTTCTTT.

This clonotype appeared many times. The rearrangement links TRBV6-2 or TRBV6-3 to TRBJ2-7; no clear D gene. CDR3 length: 14 amino acids. Trimming took 4 bases from V and 6 from J, leaving 16 bases between them. Germline assignment: CDR1 MNHEY and CDR2 SVGEGT. The CDR3 loop is CASSLPDPRGEQYF. The CDR3 DNA reads TGTGCCAGCAGTTTACCAGATCCCCGAGGCGAGCAGTACTTC.

This clonotype was counted between two and nine times. This chain links TRBV6-1 with TRBJ2-1, with D uncertain. Germline assignment: CDR1 MNHNS and CDR2 SASEGT. CDR3 length equals 14 residues. V shed 3 bases and J shed 6 bases, with 12 bases lying between them. In nucleotides, the CDR3 is TGTGCCAGCAGTGATTTCGACGACCCCAATGAGCAGTTCTTC. Translation gives CASSDFDDPNEQFF.